The subject of this entry is one TCR beta chain. The data were obtained in a study of early T cells in non-severe SARS-CoV-2 infection. Trimming shortened V by 5 bases and J by 4 bases, and 15 bases separated the two germline ends. Germline assignment: CDR1 MNHEY and CDR2 SVGAGI. CDR3 length: 15 residues. MiXCR, applied by TCRdb to the 5' RACE reads, yields one record per CDR3 protein. The sample includes under 85,000 distinct CDR3 sequences, about 9.4% of them seen just once. The sequenced material came from whole blood. This sequence joins TRBV6-5 and TRBJ2-1; either TRBD1 or TRBD2 may supply D (5 bases each). This TCR was sampled from an adult who was a healthcare worker with PCR-confirmed SARS-CoV-2 infection or an uninfected control (not recorded which). DNA of the CDR3: TGTGCCAGCAGTATACGGGACCTACCTTACAATGAGCAGTTCTTC. This translates into CASSIRDLPYNEQFF.